The 14 T cell receptor beta chains below all came from one sample that was sequenced in a study of T cells expressing NK-cell markers. Each CDR3 protein gets one entry in TCRdb, which reprocessed the 5' RACE reads and gives no DNA. The specimen's table records hundreds of thousands of distinct CDR3 sequences. Material for sequencing was blood T cells: a sorted CD56 or NKG2C T cell subset, CD4+ or CD8+ T cells, or bulk PBMC T cells (not recorded which). These receptors were obtained from a man between 18 and 35 years old in good health.

CDR3 amino acids: CASSSGGGDYNEQFF. The chain has TRBV4-3 and TRBJ2-1; TCRdb picks TRBD1, but there is no DNA to check that call. The CDR3 contains 15 residues. CDR1 and CDR2 from the germline V gene are LGHNA and YSLEER.

The chain uses TRBV5-5 and TRBJ1-1. Per germline, CDR1 SGHKS and CDR2 YYEKEE (reference sequence). CDR3 length: 15 amino acids. CDR3 region: CASSLYVGPNTEAFF.

The V gene is TRBV12-3 or TRBV12-4, the J gene TRBJ2-3; TCRdb indicates TRBD1, and absent DNA this call remains unverified. This CDR3 is 13 amino acids long. The chain's CDR3 is CASTLTDVDTQYF.

The genes are TRBV20-1 and TRBJ2-2; the D call of TRBD2 rests on TCRdb alone, since no DNA is present to check it. The CDR3 sequence is 15 residues long. In germline, CDR1 is DFQATT, CDR2 SNEGSKA (reference sequence). The CDR3 loop is CSARVAGAVAGELFF.

The chain joins TRBV6-2 or TRBV6-3 to TRBJ2-3; as DNA is missing, the TRBD2 call by TCRdb cannot be tested. The CDR3 contains 18 residues. The germline V gene encodes CDR1 MNHEY and CDR2 SVGEGT. The CDR3: CASRLQRAGRSSTDTQYF.

CDR3 loop: CASSQGDRGWEQYF. This sequence joins TRBV3-1 and TRBJ2-7; there is no DNA to check the TCRdb D call of TRBD1. The germline gives CDR1 LGHDT, CDR2 YNNKEL (reference sequence). The CDR3 runs to 14 residues.

The V and J genes are TRBV9 and TRBJ2-3; TCRdb indicates TRBD1, and absent DNA this call remains unverified. The CDR3 contains 15 residues. Germline lookup yields CDR1 SGDLS and CDR2 YYNGEE. Here the CDR3 reads CASSVVAGGADTQYF.

This CDR3 is CASRGPFAQFF. The gene calls are TRBV19 and TRBJ2-1; TCRdb's D gene call, TRBD1, goes unchecked for lack of DNA. Germline CDR1 LNHDA, CDR2 SQIVND (reference sequence). The CDR3 spans 11 residues.

The gene calls are TRBV20-1 and TRBJ2-1; checking the TCRdb D call of TRBD2 is not possible without DNA. CDR3 length: 16 amino acids. CDR1 DFQATT and CDR2 SNEGSKA come from the germline V gene (reference sequence). CDR3 sequence reads: CSARELGLAGVNEQFF.

The CDR3 loop reads CASSQTYRAAAEAFF. The chain links TRBV5-6 to TRBJ1-1; there is no DNA to check the TCRdb D call of TRBD1. In germline, CDR1 is SGHDT, CDR2 YYEEEE. The CDR3 consists of 15 residues.

Here the CDR3 reads CASSAKRLAGYNEQFF. The rearrangement links TRBV14 to TRBJ2-1; TCRdb selects TRBD2, and the lack of DNA leaves this call unchecked. The CDR3 consists of 16 residues. Germline V lookup: CDR1 SGHDN, CDR2 FVKESK.

The gene calls are TRBV4-1 and TRBJ2-3; TCRdb lists TRBD2, though no DNA is available to test this call. The CDR3 loop spans 14 amino acids. From germline, CDR1 is MGHRA and CDR2 YSYEKL. CDR3 amino acids: CASSTGSPRDTQYF.

The V gene is TRBV4-1, the J gene TRBJ2-1; TCRdb lists TRBD2, though no DNA is available to test this call. The germline V gene has CDR1 MGHRA and CDR2 YSYEKL. The CDR3 contains 15 residues. CDR3 sequence: CASSQRGPGLASRFF.

The chain employs TRBV16 and TRBJ2-7. The CDR3 loop spans 12 amino acids. Germline V CDR1 and CDR2: KGHSY, FQNENV. The CDR3 here is CASSLIRYEQYF.